In its sample, the clone carrying this T cell receptor beta chain was seen a few times. The antigen remains unidentified. Each donor (without exception) was a healthy Caucasian. V was shortened by 3 bases and J by 1 base, with 13 bases between the two germline ends. CDR1 is SGHRS, CDR2 YFSETQ, per germline. CDR3 length: 16 amino acids. This specimen belongs to a study of identical twins. Regarding the study as a whole: Zero-insertion analyses might be partly confounded by invariant T cells like MAIT and iNKT. The models systematically underestimated how much out-of-frame TCR alpha was shared in monozygotic twins.

Unique molecular identifiers were present on the cDNA, and a universal primer site came from template switching. TCRdb recomputed calls from the 5' RACE reads with MiXCR, one row per CDR3 protein. The table shows hundreds of thousands of distinct CDR3 sequences, with about 24% occurring only once. The same data also contributed to another study, on T cells expressing NK-cell markers.

V is TRBV5-1 and J is TRBJ2-2; no firm D call. This clonotype was sampled from a woman between 18 and 29 years old in good health. Sequenced sample: CD4+ T cells sorted from blood. CDR3 sequence: CASSSGLTGNTGELFF. Written as DNA, the CDR3 is TGCGCCAGCAGCTCTGGCTTGACGGGGAACACCGGGGAGCTGTTTTTT.